These 27 T cell receptor beta chains were sequenced from one sample in a study of T cells in Graves' hyperthyroidism and ophthalmopathy. TCR beta CDR3 regions were amplified from RNA transcripts. The HTBI set primed first-round TCR CDR3 RT-PCR. In TCRdb, the multiplex PCR reads were re-called with MiXCR into one record per CDR3 protein. The repertoire holds some 620,000 distinct CDR3 sequences, with about 17% as singletons. The sample taken for sequencing was blood. All receptors derive from a woman in her 30s with Graves' hyperthyroidism.

This clonotype was observed at least ten times. The chain has TRBV20-1 and TRBJ2-5; 11 bases align to TRBD2. The CDR3 is made up of 16 amino acids. V trimming: 2 bases; J trimming: 2 bases; junction bases outside the gene matches: 7. The germline gives CDR1 DFQATT, CDR2 SNEGSKA (reference sequence). This CDR3 reads CSARSTTSGVQETQYF. The CDR3 nucleotides are TGCAGTGCTAGATCCACGACTAGCGGGGTACAAGAGACCCAGTACTTC.

Worth noting for this clonotype: This may arise from a read error, as a much more abundant clone is one base away. Because it lacks the conserved phenylalanine or tryptophan at the end, this CDR3 is likely a read error. The genes are TRBV28 and TRBJ2-7; 10 bases align to TRBD2. The trim removed 7 bases at V and 0 bases at J, leaving 6 bases unmatched. CDR3 size: 15 residues. CDR1 and CDR2 from the germline V gene are MDHEN and SYDVKM. CDR3 nucleotides: TGTGCCAGCACCGGGACTAGCGCGACCTCCTACGAGCAGTACTCC. Protein: CASTGTSATSYEQYS.

This clonotype was detected many times. The rearrangement uses TRBV6-1 and TRBJ1-2; 8 nucleotides match TRBD1. The CDR3 length is 14 residues. V dropped 1 base and J dropped 5; count of bases not matched to a gene: 3. CDR1 and CDR2 from the germline V gene are MNHNS and SASEGT. CDR3 nucleotide sequence: TGTGCCAGCAGTGAAGGGACAGGGCTTTATGGCTACACCTTC. This encodes CASSEGTGLYGYTF.

V gene TRBV18 combines with J gene TRBJ2-2; 12 nucleotides agree with TRBD2. Germline V gene sequence: CDR1 KGHSH, CDR2 LQKENI. V was pared by 3 bases and J by 6 bases, with 5 bases of the junction left unmatched. The CDR3 has 16 residues. The CDR3 DNA reads as TGTGCCAGCTCACCGCCTAGCGGGAGGGCCGCCGGGGAGCTGTTTTTT. This translates into CASSPPSGRAAGELFF. The full variable domain, rest sourced from reference TRBV18 and TRBJ2-2, is NAGVMQNPRHLVRRRGQEARLRCSPMKGHSHVYWYRQLPEEGLKFMVYLQKENIIDESGMPKERFSAEFPKEGPSILRIQQVVRGDSAAYFCASSPPSGRAAGELFFGEGSRLTVL.

The chain is built from TRBV7-8 and TRBJ1-1; D gene uncertain. Germline V gene lookup returns CDR1 SGHVS and CDR2 FQNEAQ. V shed 0 bases and J shed 4 bases, with 12 bases lying between them. The CDR3 extends over 15 amino acids. CDR3 residues: CASSLALMGVTEAFF. The DNA for the CDR3 is TGTGCCAGCAGCTTAGCTCTAATGGGAGTCACTGAAGCTTTCTTT.

The chain carries TRBV20-1 and TRBJ2-1; D possibly corresponds to TRBD2 (6 bases). The CDR3 covers 15 residues. The germline V and J ends were trimmed by 2 bases and 5 bases, with 16 bases remaining between them. Germline assignment: CDR1 DFQATT and CDR2 SNEGSKA (reference sequence). CDR3 sequence (DNA): TGCAGTGCTAGACCCCGACTAGACGTCCACAATGAGCAGTTCTTC. Protein product: CSARPRLDVHNEQFF.

The V and J genes are TRBV28 and TRBJ1-2; D unresolved. The germline CDR1 and CDR2 sequences are MDHEN and SYDVKM. Trimming shortened V by 10 bases and J by 4 bases, and 4 bases separated the two germline ends. The CDR3 sequence is 9 residues long. This CDR3 reads CATGYGYTF. Here the CDR3 DNA reads TGTGCCACTGGCTATGGCTACACCTTC.

The table lists this clonotype with many counts. V usage is TRBV2 and J usage is TRBJ2-5; 7 bases agree with TRBD1. Germline CDR1 reads SNHLY; CDR2 reads FYNNEI. There are 13 residues in the CDR3. V was pared by 5 bases and J by 1 base, with 1 base of the junction left unmatched. The chain's CDR3 is CASSWDSQETQYF. For the CDR3, the DNA is TGTGCCAGCAGTTGGGACAGCCAAGAGACCCAGTACTTC. Using reference TRBV2 and TRBJ2-5 for the parts outside the CDR3, the full variable domain is EPEVTQTPSHQVTQMGQEVILRCVPISNHLYFYWYRQILGQKVEFLVSFYNNEISEKSEIFDDQFSVERPDGSNFTLKIRSTKLEDSAMYFCASSWDSQETQYFGPGTRLLVL.

This clonotype has a handful of counts. This chain uses TRBV10-3 with TRBJ2-5; D may match TRBD1 or TRBD2 (5 bases each). This CDR3 region has 15 residues. CDR1 is ENHRY and CDR2 is SYGVKD in the germline V gene. Trimming shortened V by 2 bases and J by 5 bases, and 15 bases separated the two germline ends. The DNA for the CDR3 is TGTGCCATCAGTGAGGAGGCAGGGACCGGTGAGACCCAGTACTTC. Its protein product is CAISEEAGTGETQYF.

The genes are TRBV3-1 and TRBJ1-3, with D perhaps TRBD1 (6 bases). The CDR3 sequence is 17 residues long. With 0 bases removed from V and 0 bases from J, the gap between germline ends came to 12 bases. Germline V CDR1 and CDR2: LGHDT, YNNKEL (reference sequence). This CDR3 is CASSQDAGAISGNTIYF. The CDR3 region has the DNA TGTGCCAGCAGCCAAGACGCAGGGGCCATCTCTGGAAACACCATATATTTT.

This clonotype has a count of ten or more. The rearrangement links TRBV28 to TRBJ2-7; 9 bases map to TRBD1. This CDR3 is 15 amino acids long. In germline, CDR1 is MDHEN, CDR2 SYDVKM. Trimming took 5 bases from V and 3 from J; bases not matched to a gene: 8. The CDR3 region is CASSAPGTGLYEQYF. CDR3 bases: TGTGCCAGCAGTGCTCCCGGGACAGGGCTCTACGAGCAGTACTTC.

This clonotype has only a few counts. The rearrangement links TRBV30 to TRBJ2-1; D may be TRBD1 or TRBD2 (6 bases each). Germline CDR1 reads GTSNPN; CDR2 reads SVGIG (reference sequence). Trimming took off 6 bases at V and 3 bases at J, with 18 bases between the two ends. CDR3 length: 15 residues. The CDR3 loop reads CACRGRGVNYNEQFF. CDR3 DNA sequence: TGTGCCTGCCGCGGTAGGGGGGTAAACTACAATGAGCAGTTCTTC.

This clonotype was found many times. The chain links TRBV2 to TRBJ2-1, with 7 nucleotides matching TRBD1. The CDR3 has 12 residues. The germline CDR1 and CDR2 sequences are SNHLY and FYNNEI. Losses at the gene ends were 6 bases for V and 10 bases for J; bases not matched to a gene: 6. CDR3: CASSTDRAEQFF. The CDR3 DNA reads TGTGCCAGCAGCACCGACAGGGCGGAGCAGTTCTTC.

This chain connects TRBV2 to TRBJ1-5; perhaps TRBD1 as D (5 bases). The CDR3 extends over 16 amino acids. V lost 6 bases to trimming and J lost 0 bases, with 15 bases between them. The V gene's germline CDR1 is SNHLY and CDR2 FYNNEI. In DNA, the CDR3 is TGTGCCAGCAGCAGCCTAGACAGTTATAGCAATCAGCCCCAGCATTTT. Its protein is CASSSLDSYSNQPQHF.

This clonotype occurred many times. The CDR3 coding sequence is TGTGCCATCAGTGAATCTGGATCGACGAACACCGGGGAGCTGTTTTTT. Translation gives CAISESGSTNTGELFF. The chain employs TRBV10-3 and TRBJ2-2; D gene ambiguous. Germline loops: CDR1 ENHRY, CDR2 SYGVKD. Deletions cut 3 bases from V and 0 bases from J, with 11 bases between. This CDR3 has 16 residues.

This clonotype was counted a few times. The chain recombines TRBV3-1 with TRBJ1-5; D perhaps matches TRBD1 (6 bases). The end of the DNA fits TRBJ2-3 better, so the J call may be wrong. Germline V gene lookup returns CDR1 LGHDT and CDR2 YNNKEL (reference sequence). The CDR3 length is 13 residues. DNA for the CDR3: TGTGCCAGCAGCCATCAGGGGCATCAGCCCCAGTATTTT. Amino acids: CASSHQGHQPQYF.

There are many counts of this clonotype. V usage is TRBV6-1 and J usage is TRBJ1-1, with D unresolved. Trimming removed 1 base at V and 0 bases at J, with 12 bases between. CDR3 length: 16 amino acids. From germline, CDR1 is MNHNS and CDR2 SASEGT. The CDR3 DNA sequence: TGTGCCAGCAGTGAAGATATGGCTCCCATGAACACTGAAGCTTTCTTT. Translating it yields CASSEDMAPMNTEAFF.

The gene calls are TRBV5-1 and TRBJ2-3; unclear D gene. The germline V gene has CDR1 SGHRS and CDR2 YFSETQ. The CDR3 length is 12 residues. The V end lost 3 bases, the J end lost 4 bases, and 6 bases lay between the germline ends. The chain's CDR3 is CASSSAADTQYF. For the CDR3, the DNA is TGCGCCAGCAGCTCCGCCGCAGATACGCAGTATTTT.

Ten or more counts support this clonotype. The chain employs TRBV27 and TRBJ2-5, with a possible D match to TRBD2 (5 bases). The CDR3 covers 15 residues. Trimming stripped 0 bases from V and 5 bases from J, with 13 bases between. Germline CDR1 and CDR2: MNHEY and SMNVEV (reference sequence). CDR3 DNA: TGTGCCAGCAGTTTATCCGGATGGGAGTGGGAGACCCAGTACTTC. Protein: CASSLSGWEWETQYF.

This clonotype was detected ten times or more. This rearrangement joins TRBV11-3 to TRBJ2-5; 11 positions agree with TRBD2. This CDR3 is 17 amino acids long. V shed 1 base and J 4 bases; nucleotides not matched to a gene: 8. CDR1 is SGHNT and CDR2 is YENEEA in the germline V gene. The CDR3 DNA sequence: TGTGCCAGCAGCTTAGTTGAGACTAGCGGGAAGGGAGAGACCCAGTACTTC. As protein: CASSLVETSGKGETQYF.

This clonotype was found a few times. The V gene is TRBV6-2 or TRBV6-3, the J gene TRBJ2-2; D is ambiguous. Trimming cost V 2 bases and J 4 bases, with 8 bases left between them. The CDR3 is 14 residues long. Germline V lookup: CDR1 MNHEY, CDR2 SVGEGT. The CDR3: CASSYGVATGELFF. CDR3 nucleotides: TGTGCCAGCAGTTACGGTGTGGCCACCGGGGAGCTGTTTTTT.

This clonotype was picked up a small number of times. CDR3 in DNA: TGTGCCAGCAGCGGGATACAGGGAGATCTTGGCTACACCTTC. It yields the protein CASSGIQGDLGYTF. The V gene is TRBV27, the J gene TRBJ1-2; D is possibly TRBD1 (6 bases). There are 14 residues in the CDR3. Germline V lookup: CDR1 MNHEY, CDR2 SMNVEV (reference sequence). V gave up 6 bases and J gave up 7 bases, with 18 bases separating them.

The rearrangement joins TRBV7-8 to TRBJ2-1; 9 nucleotides match TRBD2. Germline CDR1 and CDR2: SGHVS and FQNEAQ. J was trimmed by 3 bases and V by 3 bases; bases with no gene match: 9. This CDR3 region has 17 residues. CDR3 coding DNA: TGTGCCAGCAGCTTGCTTACTAGCGGGTTAGGCTACAATGAGCAGTTCTTC. It codes for CASSLLTSGLGYNEQFF.

V and J are TRBV7-8 and TRBJ2-2; possible D gene TRBD1, 6 bases. From germline, CDR1 is SGHVS and CDR2 FQNEAQ. The CDR3 sequence is 16 residues long. The ends were cut back, 5 bases at V and 5 bases at J, with 18 bases in the middle. The CDR3 loop reads CASSLTRTVETGELFF. DNA of the CDR3: TGTGCCAGCAGCCTAACTAGGACAGTAGAGACCGGGGAGCTGTTTTTT.

This chain connects TRBV25-1 to TRBJ2-5, with 7 positions matching TRBD2. Germline assignment: CDR1 MGHDK and CDR2 SYGVNS. Trimming at V came to 4 bases and at J to 5 bases, leaving 4 bases not matched to a gene. The CDR3 contains 13 residues. The CDR3 loop is CASSVGGWETQYF. The CDR3 bases are TGTGCCAGCAGTGTGGGGGGGTGGGAGACCCAGTACTTC.

At least ten counts were recorded for this clonotype. The rearrangement uses TRBV6-1 and TRBJ2-5; a possible D gene is TRBD2 (6 bases). The germline V gene encodes CDR1 MNHNS and CDR2 SASEGT. The CDR3 runs to 14 residues. Trimming pared 2 bases from V and 3 bases from J, leaving 10 bases between. CDR3 nucleotide sequence: TGTGCCAGCAGTGAACAAGCGGGCAAAGAGACCCAGTACTTC. It encodes CASSEQAGKETQYF.

This clonotype was seen only a few times. The chain uses TRBV29-1 and TRBJ2-4; D unclear. V shed 1 base and J shed 2 bases, with 6 bases lying between them. The CDR3 sequence is 13 residues long. Looked up from germline, CDR1 is SQVTM and CDR2 is ANQGSEA. The CDR3 is CSVEGGSKNIQYF. In nucleotides, the CDR3 is TGCAGCGTTGAAGGGGGTTCCAAAAACATTCAGTACTTC. Complete variable domain (other parts from reference TRBV29-1 and TRBJ2-4): SAVISQKPSRDICQRGTSLTIQCQVDSQVTMMFWYRQQPGQSLTLIATANQGSEATYESGFVIDKFPISRPNLTFSTLTVSNMSPEDSSIYLCSVEGGSKNIQYFGAGTRLSVL.